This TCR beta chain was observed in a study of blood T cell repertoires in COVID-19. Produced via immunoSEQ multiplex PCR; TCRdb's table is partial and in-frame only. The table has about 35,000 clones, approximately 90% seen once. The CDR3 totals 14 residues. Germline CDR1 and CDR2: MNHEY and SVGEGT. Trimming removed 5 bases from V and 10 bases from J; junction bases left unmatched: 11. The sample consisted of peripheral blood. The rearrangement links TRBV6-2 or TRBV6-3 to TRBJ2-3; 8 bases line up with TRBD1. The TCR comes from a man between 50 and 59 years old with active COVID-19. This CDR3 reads CASSSWTGFRSQYF. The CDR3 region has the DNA TGTGCCAGCAGTAGCTGGACAGGGTTCAGATCGCAGTATTTT.